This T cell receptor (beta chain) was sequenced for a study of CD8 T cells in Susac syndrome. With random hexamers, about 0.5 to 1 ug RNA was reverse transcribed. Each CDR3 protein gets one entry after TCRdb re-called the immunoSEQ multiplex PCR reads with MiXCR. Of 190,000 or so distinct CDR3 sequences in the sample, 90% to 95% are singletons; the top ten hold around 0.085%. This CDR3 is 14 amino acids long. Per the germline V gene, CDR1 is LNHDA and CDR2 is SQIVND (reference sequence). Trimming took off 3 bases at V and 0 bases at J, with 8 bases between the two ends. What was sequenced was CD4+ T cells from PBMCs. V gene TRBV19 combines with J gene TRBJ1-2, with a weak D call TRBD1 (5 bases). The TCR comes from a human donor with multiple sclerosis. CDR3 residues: CASSMRGANYGYTF. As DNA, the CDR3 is TGTGCCAGTAGTATGAGGGGTGCTAACTATGGCTACACCTTC.